What follows is one T cell receptor (beta chain) and its context. What it recognizes is unknown. These data belong to a study of T cell responses to AZD1222 COVID-19 vaccine. Study-level results: Across the whole spike, CD4 TCRs peaked at regions 160-218 and 743-854.

Germline loops: CDR1 SGHRS, CDR2 YFSETQ. V shed 3 bases and J shed 2 bases, with 11 bases lying between them. The CDR3 totals 14 residues. This table comes from immunoSEQ multiplex PCR, and its TCRdb copy is limited to in-frame clones, with some not included. The data show some 180,000 clones, approximately 92% seen once. This rearrangement joins TRBV5-1 to TRBJ2-5; either TRBD1 or TRBD2 may supply D (5 bases each). The clonotype was recovered from an adult who received the MenACWY meningococcal vaccine as a control. This specimen was peripheral blood, taken 28 days after the second dose of the MenACWY control vaccine. The CDR3: CASSSRDGQETQYF. CDR3 DNA: TGCGCCAGCAGCTCCCGGGACGGACAAGAGACCCAGTACTTC. Complete variable domain (other parts from reference TRBV5-1 and TRBJ2-5): KAGVTQTPRYLIKTRGQQVTLSCSPISGHRSVSWYQQTPGQGLQFLFEYFSETQRNKGNFPGRFSGRQFSNSRSEMNVSTLELGDSALYLCASSSRDGQETQYFGPGTRLLVL.